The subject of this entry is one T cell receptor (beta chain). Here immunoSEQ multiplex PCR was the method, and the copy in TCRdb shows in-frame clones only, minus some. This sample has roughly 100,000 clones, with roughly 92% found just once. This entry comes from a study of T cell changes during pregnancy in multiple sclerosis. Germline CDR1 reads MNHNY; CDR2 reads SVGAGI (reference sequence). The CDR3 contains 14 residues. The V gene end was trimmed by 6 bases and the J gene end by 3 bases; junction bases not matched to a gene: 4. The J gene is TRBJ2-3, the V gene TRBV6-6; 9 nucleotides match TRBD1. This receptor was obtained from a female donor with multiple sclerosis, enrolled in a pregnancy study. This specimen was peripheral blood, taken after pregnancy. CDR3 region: CASSRDRGTDTQYF. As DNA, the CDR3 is TGTGCCAGCAGCCGCGACAGGGGGACAGATACGCAGTATTTT.